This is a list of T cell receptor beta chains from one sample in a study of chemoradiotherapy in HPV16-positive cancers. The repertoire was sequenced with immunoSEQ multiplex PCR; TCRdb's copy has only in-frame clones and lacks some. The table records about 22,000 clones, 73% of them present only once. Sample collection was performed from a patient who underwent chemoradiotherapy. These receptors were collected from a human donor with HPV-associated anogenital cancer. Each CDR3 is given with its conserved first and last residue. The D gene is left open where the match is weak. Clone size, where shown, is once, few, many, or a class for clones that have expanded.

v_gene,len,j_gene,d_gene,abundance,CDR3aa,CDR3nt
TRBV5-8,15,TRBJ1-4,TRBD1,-,CASSNGQGFGEKLFF,TGTGCCAGCAGCAATGGACAGGGTTTTGGTGAAAAACTGTTTTTT
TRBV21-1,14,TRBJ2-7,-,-,CASSNGTGAYEQYF,TGTGCCAGCAGCAACGGGACAGGGGCCTACGAGCAGTACTTC
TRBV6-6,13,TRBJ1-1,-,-,CASSYGGNTEAFF,TGTGCCAGCAGTTACGGTGGGAACACTGAAGCTTTCTTT
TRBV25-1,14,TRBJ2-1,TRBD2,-,CASRGGSSYNEQFF,TGTGCCAGCAGGGGCGGGAGCTCCTACAATGAGCAGTTCTTC
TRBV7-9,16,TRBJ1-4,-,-,CASSLVIRGDSEKLFF,TGTGCCAGCAGCTTAGTCATCAGGGGAGATAGTGAAAAACTGTTTTTT
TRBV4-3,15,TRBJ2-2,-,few,CASSQDQLYTGELFF,TGCGCCAGCAGCCAAGACCAACTGTACACCGGGGAGCTGTTTTTT
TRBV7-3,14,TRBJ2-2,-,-,CASSLGAHTGELFF,TGTGCCAGCAGCTTAGGAGCCCATACCGGGGAGCTGTTTTTT
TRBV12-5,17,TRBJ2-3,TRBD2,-,CASGLGRAGASTDTQYF,TGTGCTAGTGGTTTGGGAAGAGCGGGGGCTAGCACAGATACGCAGTATTTT
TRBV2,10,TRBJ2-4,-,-,CAVGENIQYF,TGTGCCGTTGGGGAAAACATTCAGTACTTC
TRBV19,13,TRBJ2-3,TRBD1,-,CASSRQGGDTQYF,TGTGCCAGTAGTAGACAGGGTGGCGATACGCAGTATTTT
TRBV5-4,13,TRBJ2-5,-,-,CASSLEAVETQYF,TGTGCCAGCAGCTTGGAAGCAGTGGAGACCCAGTACTTC
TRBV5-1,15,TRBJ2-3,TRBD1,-,CASSTQGAPADTQYF,TGCGCCAGCAGCACGCAGGGGGCGCCGGCAGATACGCAGTATTTT
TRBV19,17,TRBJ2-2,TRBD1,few,CASSTMTGIMGTGELFF,TGTGCCAGTAGTACAATGACAGGGATCATGGGGACCGGGGAGCTGTTTTTT
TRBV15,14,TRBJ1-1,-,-,CATSRERDAGGAFF,TGTGCCACCAGCAGGGAACGGGACGCCGGGGGCGCTTTCTTT
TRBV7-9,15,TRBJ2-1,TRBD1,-,CASSPPGQGKNEQFF,TGTGCCAGCAGCCCCCCGGGACAGGGGAAAAATGAGCAGTTCTTC
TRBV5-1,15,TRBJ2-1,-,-,CASSLEGGVSNEQFF,TGCGCCAGCAGCTTGGAGGGGGGGGTAAGCAATGAGCAGTTCTTC
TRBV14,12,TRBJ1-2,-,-,CASSFGRDGYTF,TGTGCCAGCAGCTTCGGACGGGACGGCTACACCTTC
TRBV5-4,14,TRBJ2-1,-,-,CASSFKLAPNEQFF,TGTGCCAGCAGCTTTAAGCTAGCACCCAATGAGCAGTTCTTC
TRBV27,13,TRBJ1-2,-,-,CASSGGRPYGYTF,TGTGCCAGCAGTGGCGGCAGGCCCTATGGCTACACCTTC
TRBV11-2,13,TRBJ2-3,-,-,CASSLLPTDTQYF,TGTGCCAGCAGCTTATTACCGACAGATACGCAGTATTTT
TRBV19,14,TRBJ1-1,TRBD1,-,CASSTRDRVSEAFF,TGTGCCAGTAGTACCCGGGACAGGGTATCGGAAGCTTTCTTT
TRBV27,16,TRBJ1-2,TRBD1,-,CASSSGQGRVNYGYTF,TGTGCCAGCAGTTCCGGACAGGGGAGGGTGAACTATGGCTACACCTTC
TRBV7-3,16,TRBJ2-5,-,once,CASSLLNQGYGETQYF,TGTGCCAGCAGCTTATTAAACCAGGGTTATGGGGAGACCCAGTACTTC
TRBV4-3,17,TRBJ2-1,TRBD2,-,CASSQDRASGSYNEQFF,TGCGCCAGCAGCCAAGATCGGGCTAGCGGGTCATACAATGAGCAGTTCTTC
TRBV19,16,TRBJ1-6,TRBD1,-,CASSISGQNIYRPLHF,TGTGCCAGTAGTATTTCGGGACAGAACATCTATAGGCCCCTCCACTTT
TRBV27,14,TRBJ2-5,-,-,CASSLGAGAETQYF,TGTGCCAGCAGTTTAGGGGCGGGGGCAGAGACCCAGTACTTC
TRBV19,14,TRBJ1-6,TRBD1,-,CASSMTGRNSPLHF,TGTGCCAGTAGTATGACAGGGCGAAACTCACCCCTCCACTTT
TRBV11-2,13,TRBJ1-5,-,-,CASSLDWAQPQHF,TGTGCCAGCAGCTTAGATTGGGCTCAGCCCCAGCATTTT
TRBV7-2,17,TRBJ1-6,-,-,CASSLRLGAHYNSPLHF,TGTGCCAGCAGCCTCCGGCTCGGGGCCCACTATAATTCACCCCTCCACTTT
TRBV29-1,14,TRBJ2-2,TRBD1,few,CSVSGQASTGELFF,TGCAGCGTTTCGGGACAGGCCAGCACCGGGGAGCTGTTTTTT